The 20 T cell receptor beta chains below all came from one sample that was sequenced in a study of T cell repertoires in ileal Crohn's disease. Produced via immunoSEQ multiplex PCR; TCRdb's table is partial and in-frame only. The profile shows thousands of clones, approximately 96% of them singletons. Specimen: ileal tissue. The source of these receptors is an adult with Crohn's disease.

This chain joins TRBV6-4 and TRBJ2-7, with a tentative D call TRBD1 (6 bases). The CDR3 extends over 14 amino acids. With 8 bases removed from V and 4 bases from J, the gap between germline ends came to 18 bases. The germline gives CDR1 MRHNA, CDR2 SNTAGT. The CDR3 region is CASCGQFRIYEQYV. The CDR3 DNA is TGTGCCAGCTGCGGACAGTTTCGCATATACGAGCAGTACGTC.

The count of this clone is one. The J gene is TRBJ1-2, the V gene TRBV6-1, with a tentative D call TRBD1 (5 bases). Germline values: CDR1 MNHNS, CDR2 SASEGT. The CDR3 totals 14 residues. V was shortened by 4 bases and J by 4 bases, with 13 bases between the two germline ends. CDR3 residues: CASSVTTDSYGYTF. The DNA for the CDR3 is TGTGCCAGCAGTGTGACAACCGACAGCTATGGCTACACCTTC.

The chain recombines TRBV7-7 with TRBJ2-7; TRBD1 matches 7 bases. V lost 5 bases to trimming and J lost 5 bases; unmatched junction nucleotides: 12. CDR1 is SSHAT, CDR2 FNYEAQ, per germline (reference sequence). CDR3 length equals 15 residues. The CDR3 nucleotides are TGTGCCAGCAGCACACCTGGGGGTGACAGGGACGAGCAGTACGTC. Protein sequence: CASSTPGGDRDEQYV.

The rearrangement joins TRBV4-1 to TRBJ2-5; TRBD2 agrees at 11 bases. This CDR3 spans 16 amino acids. Trimming cost V 1 base and J 5 bases; bases outside gene matches: 6. Germline V gives CDR1 MGHRA, CDR2 YSYEKL. Here the CDR3 DNA reads TGCGCCAGCAGCCAAGGATTAGCGGGGGGGCAGGAGACCCAGTACTTC. Residues: CASSQGLAGGQETQYF.

This rearrangement joins TRBV4-3 to TRBJ1-1, with a weak D call TRBD1 (5 bases). The CDR3 length is 13 residues. Germline CDR1 is LGHNA and CDR2 is YSLEER. Trimming stripped 2 bases from V and 3 bases from J, with 7 bases between. The CDR3 protein is CASSQQGYTEAFF. In nucleotides, the CDR3 is TGCGCCAGCAGCCAACAGGGATACACTGAAGCTTTCTTT.

The genes are TRBV5-6 and TRBJ1-1; D gene unclear. V lost 1 base and J lost 1, with 8 bases in between. The CDR3 runs to 14 residues. Looked up from germline, CDR1 is SGHDT and CDR2 is YYEEEE. The CDR3 nucleotides read TGTGCCAGCAGCTTGAGGAGAGGGAACACTGAAGCTTTCTTT. Translated, it gives CASSLRRGNTEAFF.

The V call is TRBV15, the J call TRBJ1-4; D uncertain. The CDR3 loop spans 12 amino acids. V lost 1 base and J 8 bases, leaving 5 bases between the germline ends. CDR1 and CDR2 (germline): LNHNV, YYDKDF (reference sequence). CDR3 sequence: CATSRAREKLFF. The CDR3 DNA reads as TGTGCCACCAGCAGAGCCAGGGAAAAACTGTTTTTT. Drawing the rest from reference TRBV15 and TRBJ1-4, the complete variable domain is DAMVIQNPRYQVTQFGKPVTLSCSQTLNHNVMYWYQQKSSQAPKLLFHYYDKDFNNEADTPDNFQSRRPNTSFCFLDIRSPGLGDTAMYLCATSRAREKLFFGSGTQLSVL.

The rearrangement uses TRBV19 and TRBJ1-1; 7 positions agree with TRBD1. With V trimmed by 2 bases and J by 4 bases, 7 bases remained unmatched. The CDR3 loop spans 15 amino acids. Looked up from germline, CDR1 is LNHDA and CDR2 is SQIVND (reference sequence). The CDR3 protein is CASSIPRGDGTEAFF. The CDR3 nucleotides are TGTGCCAGTAGTATACCCAGGGGGGATGGCACTGAAGCTTTCTTT.

The J gene is TRBJ2-7, the V gene TRBV10-3, with D perhaps TRBD1 (6 bases). The germline V gene has CDR1 ENHRY and CDR2 SYGVKD. The CDR3 extends over 14 amino acids. The V and J ends lost 2 bases and 5 bases respectively, with 13 bases between them. The CDR3, as DNA: TGTGCCATCAGTGAGCACGAAGCAGGGGACGAGCAGTACTTC. This sequence encodes CAISEHEAGDEQYF.

The rearrangement links TRBV18 to TRBJ2-5; 14 positions agree with TRBD2. The V gene end was trimmed by 2 bases and the J gene end by 1 base; junction bases not matched to a gene: 6. This CDR3 spans 18 amino acids. Germline-derived CDR1 and CDR2 are KGHSH and LQKENI. CDR3 region: CASSPVWTSGGTQETQYF. CDR3 DNA sequence: TGTGCCAGCTCACCAGTGTGGACTAGCGGGGGGACCCAAGAGACCCAGTACTTC. The full variable domain, completed using reference TRBV18 and TRBJ2-5, is NAGVMQNPRHLVRRRGQEARLRCSPMKGHSHVYWYRQLPEEGLKFMVYLQKENIIDESGMPKERFSAEFPKEGPSILRIQQVVRGDSAAYFCASSPVWTSGGTQETQYFGPGTRLLVL.

The chain joins TRBV18 to TRBJ2-2, with 7 nucleotides matching TRBD2. Germline loops: CDR1 KGHSH, CDR2 LQKENI. V was clipped by 2 bases and J by 5 bases; unmatched bases: 8. The CDR3 is made up of 16 amino acids. CDR3 nucleotide sequence: TGTGCCAGCTCACCAATGGCGGGGGAGCATACCGGGGAGCTGTTTTTT. Protein sequence: CASSPMAGEHTGELFF.

Only one count was recorded for this clone. V is TRBV11-2 and J is TRBJ2-7, with D perhaps being TRBD1 or TRBD2 (5 bases each). V lost 1 base to trimming and J lost 7 bases, with 14 bases between them. The CDR3 contains 14 residues. Germline-derived CDR1 and CDR2 are SGHAT and FQNNGV. CDR3 sequence reads: CASSLGYGAREQYV. The DNA for the CDR3 is TGTGCCAGCAGCTTAGGGTACGGGGCGCGGGAGCAGTACGTC.

V usage is TRBV11-3 and J usage is TRBJ2-5; tentative D call: TRBD1 (6 bases). Per germline, CDR1 SGHNT and CDR2 YENEEA. This CDR3 is built from 15 residues. V lost 5 bases to trimming and J lost 3 bases, with 16 bases between them. The CDR3 protein is CASSLGGAGKETQYF. The CDR3 DNA reads TGTGCCAGCAGCCTTGGGGGCGCCGGAAAAGAGACCCAGTACTTC.

The rearrangement links TRBV10-1 to TRBJ2-7; D perhaps matches TRBD1 (6 bases). CDR3 length: 16 amino acids. Trimming cost V 3 bases and J 2 bases, with 17 bases left between them. CDR1 is WNHNN, CDR2 SYGVQD, per germline (reference sequence). The CDR3 sequence is CASSDLGGSSAYEQYV. The CDR3 DNA reads as TGCGCCAGCAGTGATCTAGGGGGTAGTTCCGCCTACGAGCAGTACGTC.

This chain connects TRBV7-9 to TRBJ2-1; TRBD2 aligns across 7 bases. Germline CDR1 reads SEHNR; CDR2 reads FQNEAQ (reference sequence). The ends lost 3 bases at V and 3 bases at J; junction bases unmatched: 2. This CDR3 contains 14 residues. The CDR3 DNA follows: TGTGCCAGCAGCTTCCGGACTAGCTACAATGAGCAGTTCTTC. It encodes CASSFRTSYNEQFF.

The genes are TRBV5-4 and TRBJ1-1; 9 nucleotides match TRBD1. V lost 3 bases and J lost 5; bases outside the gene matches: 8. Per the germline V gene, CDR1 is SGHNT and CDR2 is YYREEE (reference sequence). The CDR3 consists of 15 residues. The CDR3 bases are TGTGCCAGCAGCTGGAAGACAGGGGGAGGGACTGAAGCTTTCTTT. Translating gives CASSWKTGGGTEAFF. The full variable domain, completed using reference TRBV5-4 and TRBJ1-1, is ETGVTQSPTHLIKTRGQQVTLRCSSQSGHNTVSWYQQALGQGPQFIFQYYREEENGRGNFPPRFSGLQFPNYSSELNVNALELDDSALYLCASSWKTGGGTEAFFGQGTRLTVV.

The chain recombines TRBV11-2 with TRBJ2-2; 7 bases line up with TRBD2. V gave up 4 bases and J gave up 5 bases; unmatched junction bases: 4. The CDR3 sequence is 14 residues long. Germline V lookup: CDR1 SGHAT, CDR2 FQNNGV. CDR3 sequence (DNA): TGTGCCAGCAGCTCTCGGGGGGAGACCGGGGAGCTGTTTTTT. Its translation: CASSSRGETGELFF.

V is TRBV19 and J is TRBJ2-3; possibly TRBD1 for D (6 bases). CDR3 size: 13 residues. The V and J ends lost 4 bases and 5 bases respectively, with 10 bases between them. Germline V gene lookup returns CDR1 LNHDA and CDR2 SQIVND (reference sequence). This chain's CDR3 is CASSNRALDTQYF. The CDR3 nucleotides are TGTGCCAGTAGTAACAGGGCTTTAGATACGCAGTATTTT.

The V call is TRBV7-2, the J call TRBJ1-1; D is possibly TRBD1 (6 bases). From germline, CDR1 is SGHTA and CDR2 FQGNSA. V dropped 4 bases and J dropped 0 bases, with 12 bases sitting between them. This CDR3 has 15 residues. Here the CDR3 DNA reads TGTGCCAGCAGCTCTTCACAGGGTGTGAACACTGAAGCTTTCTTT. It is translated as CASSSSQGVNTEAFF.

V usage is TRBV6-5 and J usage is TRBJ1-1; 9 bases are shared with TRBD1. Per the germline V gene, CDR1 is MNHEY and CDR2 is SVGAGI. V was pared by 6 bases and J by 7 bases, with 9 bases of the junction left unmatched. The CDR3 extends over 14 amino acids. This chain's CDR3 is CASSPTPTGGEAFF. The CDR3 nucleotides are TGTGCCAGCAGCCCTACCCCGACAGGGGGTGAAGCTTTCTTT.